The 11 T cell receptor beta chains listed next were all sequenced from one sample in a study of blood T cell repertoires in COVID-19 (TCRdb year 2020). Library creation used the immunoSEQ multiplex PCR assay. In TCRdb, the immuneACCESS table is reduced to in-frame sequences with V and J assigned. These tables do not hold every clone; where another copy was compared, an unresolved V gene accounts for under half, and the others remain unexplained. This sample lists a few hundred thousand clones; around four fifths were detected once. The biggest ten clones account for 4% to 4.5% of the sample. The sequencing sample was made of peripheral blood. The source of these receptors is a man between 60 and 75 years old with acute or convalescent COVID-19.

The chain joins TRBV27 to TRBJ1-1, with D uncertain. The CDR3 is made up of 17 amino acids. Trimming cost V 5 bases and J 8 bases, with 27 bases left between them. Germline loops: CDR1 MNHEY, CDR2 SMNVEV (reference sequence). This CDR3 reads CASSPDPGGLNRPEAFF. Here the CDR3 DNA reads TGTGCCAGCAGTCCAGACCCCGGCGGGCTGAACCGCCCGGAAGCTTTCTTT.

The chain carries TRBV11-2 and TRBJ1-1, with TRBD1 matching over 8 bases. Unmatched junction bases numbered 4, after V lost 2 bases and J lost 11 bases. CDR1 is SGHAT, CDR2 FQNNGV, per germline. The length of the CDR3 is 12 residues. CDR3 residues: CASSLRDRWAFF. CDR3 DNA: TGTGCCAGCAGCTTACGGGACAGGTGGGCTTTCTTT.

J is TRBJ1-2 and V is TRBV28; maybe TRBD1 (5 bases). The CDR3 runs 14 residues. The V gene lost 3 bases and the J gene lost 5 bases, with 13 bases spanning the gap. CDR1 and CDR2 from the germline V gene are MDHEN and SYDVKM. This chain's CDR3 is CASSLGGLRYGYTF. The CDR3 nucleotides are TGTGCCAGCAGTTTGGGGGGGTTGCGATATGGCTACACCTTC.

The chain uses TRBV7-9 and TRBJ2-1, with 7 nucleotides matching TRBD1. The CDR3 covers 15 residues. With 6 bases clipped from V and 2 bases from J, the junction kept 7 bases outside the gene matches. Germline V CDR1 and CDR2: SEHNR, FQNEAQ (reference sequence). CDR3 nucleotide sequence: TGTGCCAGCAGTCAGCCCGGGACAGCCTACAATGAGCAGTTCTTC. It translates to CASSQPGTAYNEQFF. Full variable domain (missing parts from reference TRBV7-9 and TRBJ2-1): DTGVSQNPRHKITKRGQNVTFRCDPISEHNRLYWYRQTLGQGPEFLTYFQNEAQLEKSRLLSDRFSAERPKGSFSTLEIQRTEQGDSAMYLCASSQPGTAYNEQFFGPGTRLTVL.

The chain is built from TRBV6-5 and TRBJ2-5, with 8 bases matching TRBD1. The CDR3 consists of 14 residues. Trimming removed 5 bases from V and 3 bases from J; junction bases left unmatched: 5. The V gene's germline CDR1 is MNHEY and CDR2 SVGAGI. The CDR3 DNA reads TGTGCCAGCAGTCCCGGGACAGGAGAAGAGACCCAGTACTTC. Translated, it gives CASSPGTGEETQYF.

This chain connects TRBV9 to TRBJ1-2, with TRBD1 matching 8 bases. The CDR3 is made up of 15 amino acids. Germline lookup yields CDR1 SGDLS and CDR2 YYNGEE. V was clipped by 0 bases and J by 2 bases; unmatched bases: 3. The CDR3 bases are TGTGCCAGCAGCGTAGAGGACAGGGTAAACTATGGCTACACCTTC. Amino acid sequence: CASSVEDRVNYGYTF.

The genes are TRBV28 and TRBJ2-2; a weak D match, TRBD2 (7 bases). CDR3 length: 15 amino acids. Germline values: CDR1 MDHEN, CDR2 SYDVKM. The ends were cut back, 6 bases at V and 6 bases at J, with 17 bases in the middle. Here the CDR3 reads CASRGWQGRAGELFF. The CDR3 region has the DNA TGTGCCAGCAGGGGGTGGCAGGGGAGGGCCGGGGAGCTGTTTTTT.

The genes are TRBV7-9 and TRBJ1-6; TRBD1 matches 11 bases. J was trimmed by 1 base and V by 4 bases; bases with no gene match: 9. The length of the CDR3 is 19 residues. CDR1 SEHNR and CDR2 FQNEAQ come from the germline V gene (reference sequence). The CDR3 DNA reads TGTGCCAGCAGCTACCGGGACAGGGGGACTCGGTCCTATAATTCACCCCTCCACTTT. This codes for CASSYRDRGTRSYNSPLHF.

This clone was seen only once. The chain links TRBV7-9 to TRBJ2-7; 9 bases match TRBD2. Germline V gives CDR1 SEHNR, CDR2 FQNEAQ (reference sequence). V trimming: 3 bases; J trimming: 4 bases; junction bases outside the gene matches: 1. This CDR3 spans 13 amino acids. CDR3 bases: TGTGCCAGCAGCTTTAGCGGGAGTTACGAGCAGTACTTC. It specifies CASSFSGSYEQYF.

The CDR3: CASSDSWVQTEAFF. CDR3 DNA: TGTGCCAGCAGTGACTCTTGGGTACAGACTGAAGCTTTCTTT. V is TRBV6-4 and J is TRBJ1-1; D remains ambiguous. The CDR3 sequence is 14 residues long. Germline loops: CDR1 MRHNA, CDR2 SNTAGT. V lost 0 bases and J 5 bases, leaving 10 bases between the germline ends.

As concerns this clone: Distinct nucleotide sequences in the sample also encode this CDR3. J is TRBJ2-1 and V is TRBV7-9; possible D gene TRBD1, 5 bases. This CDR3 comprises 14 residues. V dropped 5 bases and J dropped 2 bases, with 10 bases sitting between them. Germline V lookup: CDR1 SEHNR, CDR2 FQNEAQ (reference sequence). The CDR3 is CASSPQVPYNEQFF. Here the CDR3 DNA reads TGTGCCAGCAGCCCACAGGTCCCCTACAATGAGCAGTTCTTC.